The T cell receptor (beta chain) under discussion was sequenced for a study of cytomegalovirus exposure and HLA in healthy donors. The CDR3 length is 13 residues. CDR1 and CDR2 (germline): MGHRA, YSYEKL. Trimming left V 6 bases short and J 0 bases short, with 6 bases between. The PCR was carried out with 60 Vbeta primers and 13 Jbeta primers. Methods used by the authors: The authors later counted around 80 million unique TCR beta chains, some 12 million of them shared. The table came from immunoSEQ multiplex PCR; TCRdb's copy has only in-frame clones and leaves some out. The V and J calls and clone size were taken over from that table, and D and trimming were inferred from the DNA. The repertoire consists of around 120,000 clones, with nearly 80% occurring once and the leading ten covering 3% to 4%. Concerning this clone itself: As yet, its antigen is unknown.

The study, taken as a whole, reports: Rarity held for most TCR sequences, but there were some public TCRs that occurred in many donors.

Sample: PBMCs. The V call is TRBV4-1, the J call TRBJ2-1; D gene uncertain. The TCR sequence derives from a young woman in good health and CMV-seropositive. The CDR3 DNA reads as TGCGCCAGCAGTGGCGGCTCCTACAATGAGCAGTTCTTC. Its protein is CASSGGSYNEQFF.